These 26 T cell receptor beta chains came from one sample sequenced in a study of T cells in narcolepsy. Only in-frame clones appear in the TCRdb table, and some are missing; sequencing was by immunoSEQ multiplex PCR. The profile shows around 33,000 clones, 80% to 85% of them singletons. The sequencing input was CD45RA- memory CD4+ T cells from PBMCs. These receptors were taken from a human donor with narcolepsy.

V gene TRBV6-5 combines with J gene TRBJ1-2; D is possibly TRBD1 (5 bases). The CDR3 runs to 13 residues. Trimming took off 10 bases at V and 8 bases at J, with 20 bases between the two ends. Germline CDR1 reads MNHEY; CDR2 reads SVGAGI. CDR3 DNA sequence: TGTGCCACCTTTGATGCAGGGCAGGGAGGCTACACCTTC. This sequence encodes CATFDAGQGGYTF.

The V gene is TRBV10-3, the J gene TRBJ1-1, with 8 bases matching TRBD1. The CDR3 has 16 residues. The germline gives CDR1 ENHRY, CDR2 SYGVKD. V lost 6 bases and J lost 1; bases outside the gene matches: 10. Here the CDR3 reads CAISGTAGTGNTEAFF. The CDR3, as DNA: TGTGCCATCAGCGGGACAGCCGGGACAGGGAACACTGAAGCTTTCTTT.

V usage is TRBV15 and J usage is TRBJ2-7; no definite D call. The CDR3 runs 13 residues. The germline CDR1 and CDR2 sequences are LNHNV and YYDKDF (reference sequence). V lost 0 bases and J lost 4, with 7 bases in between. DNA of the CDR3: TGTGCCACCAGCAGAGATCGGAGATACGAGCAGTACTTC. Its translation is CATSRDRRYEQYF.

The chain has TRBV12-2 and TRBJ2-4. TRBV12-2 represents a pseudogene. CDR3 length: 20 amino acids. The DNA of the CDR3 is TGTGCAAGTCGCTTAACACGAACGGTGGGTAAACCCCTAGCCAAAAACATTCAGTACTTC. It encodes CASRLTRTVGKPLAKNIQYF.

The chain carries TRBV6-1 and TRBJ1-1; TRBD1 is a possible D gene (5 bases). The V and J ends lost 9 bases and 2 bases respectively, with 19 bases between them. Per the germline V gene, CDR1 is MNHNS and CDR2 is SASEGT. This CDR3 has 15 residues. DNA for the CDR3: TGTGCCAGTTTCGATACGGGGCGGCCTAACACTGAAGCTTTCTTT. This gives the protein CASFDTGRPNTEAFF.

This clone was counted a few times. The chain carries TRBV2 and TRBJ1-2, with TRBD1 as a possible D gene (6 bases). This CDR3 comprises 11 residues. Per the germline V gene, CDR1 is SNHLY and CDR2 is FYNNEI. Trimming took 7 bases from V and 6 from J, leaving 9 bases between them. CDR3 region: CASMGTHGYTF. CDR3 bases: TGTGCCAGCATGGGGACACATGGCTACACCTTC.

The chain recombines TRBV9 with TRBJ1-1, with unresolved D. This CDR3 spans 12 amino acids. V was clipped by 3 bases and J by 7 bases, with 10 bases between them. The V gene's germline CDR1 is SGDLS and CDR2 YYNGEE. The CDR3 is CASSGAGSEAFF. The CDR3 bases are TGTGCCAGCAGCGGGGCCGGAAGTGAAGCTTTCTTT.

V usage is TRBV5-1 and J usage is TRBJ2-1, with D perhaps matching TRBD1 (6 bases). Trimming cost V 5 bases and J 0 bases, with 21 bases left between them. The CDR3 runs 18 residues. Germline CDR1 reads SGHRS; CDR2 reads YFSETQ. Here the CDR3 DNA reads TGCGCCAGCAGACCGCTGCCCTCCACAGGGACCTCCTACAATGAGCAGTTCTTC. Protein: CASRPLPSTGTSYNEQFF.

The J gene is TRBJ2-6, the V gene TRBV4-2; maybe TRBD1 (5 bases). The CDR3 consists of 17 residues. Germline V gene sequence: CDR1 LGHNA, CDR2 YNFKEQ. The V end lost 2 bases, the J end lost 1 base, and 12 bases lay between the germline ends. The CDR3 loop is CASSQQSRQSGANVLTF. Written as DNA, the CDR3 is TGTGCCAGCAGCCAACAGAGTCGACAGTCTGGGGCCAACGTCCTGACTTTC.

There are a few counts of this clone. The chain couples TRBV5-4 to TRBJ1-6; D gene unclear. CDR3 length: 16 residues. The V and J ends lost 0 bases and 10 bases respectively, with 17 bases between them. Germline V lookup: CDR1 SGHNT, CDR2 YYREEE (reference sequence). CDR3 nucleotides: TGTGCCAGCAGCTTGGAACCTGGCTCGGTCAGATCACCCCTCCACTTT. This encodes CASSLEPGSVRSPLHF.

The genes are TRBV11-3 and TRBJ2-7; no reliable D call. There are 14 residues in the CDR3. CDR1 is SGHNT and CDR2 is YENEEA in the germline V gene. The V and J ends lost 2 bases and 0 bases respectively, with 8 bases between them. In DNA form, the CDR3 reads TGTGCCAGCAGCTTATTTCCAGACTCCTACGAGCAGTACTTC. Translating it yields CASSLFPDSYEQYF.

The CDR3 DNA follows: TGCGCCAGCGGCCCCCAGGGGGCAGGGAACACCATATATTTT. Protein product: CASGPQGAGNTIYF. The V and J genes are TRBV4-1 and TRBJ1-3; 8 bases line up with TRBD1. The CDR3 sequence is 14 residues long. Unmatched junction bases numbered 10, after V lost 8 bases and J lost 7 bases. CDR1 is MGHRA and CDR2 is YSYEKL in the germline V gene.

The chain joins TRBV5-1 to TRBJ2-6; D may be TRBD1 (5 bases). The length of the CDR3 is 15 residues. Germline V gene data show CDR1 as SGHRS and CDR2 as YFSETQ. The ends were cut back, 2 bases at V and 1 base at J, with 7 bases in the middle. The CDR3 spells CASSLQVSGANVLTF. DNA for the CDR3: TGCGCCAGCAGCTTACAGGTGTCTGGGGCCAACGTCCTGACTTTC.

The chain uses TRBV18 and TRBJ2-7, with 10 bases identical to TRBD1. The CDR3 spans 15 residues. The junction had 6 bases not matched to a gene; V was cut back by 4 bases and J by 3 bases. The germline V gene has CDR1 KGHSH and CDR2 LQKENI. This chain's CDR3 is CASSRGQGSIYEQYF. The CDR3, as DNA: TGTGCCAGCTCACGGGGACAGGGGTCGATCTACGAGCAGTACTTC.

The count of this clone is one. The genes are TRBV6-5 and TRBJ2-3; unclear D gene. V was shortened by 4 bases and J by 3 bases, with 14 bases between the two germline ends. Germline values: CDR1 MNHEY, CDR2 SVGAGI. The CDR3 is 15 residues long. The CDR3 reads CASSLTADRTDTQYF. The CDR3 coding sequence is TGTGCCAGCAGTTTGACGGCGGATCGTACAGATACGCAGTATTTT.

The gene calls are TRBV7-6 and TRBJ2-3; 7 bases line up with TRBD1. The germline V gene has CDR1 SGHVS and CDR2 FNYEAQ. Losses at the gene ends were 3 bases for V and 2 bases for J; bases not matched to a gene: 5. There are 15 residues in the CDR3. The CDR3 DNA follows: TGTGCCAGCAGCTTTGGGGGACAGCTCACAGATACGCAGTATTTT. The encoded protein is CASSFGGQLTDTQYF.

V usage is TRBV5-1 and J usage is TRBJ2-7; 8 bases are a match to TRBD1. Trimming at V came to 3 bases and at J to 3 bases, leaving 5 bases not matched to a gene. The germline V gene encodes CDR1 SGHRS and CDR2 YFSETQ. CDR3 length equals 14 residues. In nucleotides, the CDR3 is TGCGCCAGCAGCTCAAATGACAGGGGCTACGAGCAGTACTTC. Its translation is CASSSNDRGYEQYF.

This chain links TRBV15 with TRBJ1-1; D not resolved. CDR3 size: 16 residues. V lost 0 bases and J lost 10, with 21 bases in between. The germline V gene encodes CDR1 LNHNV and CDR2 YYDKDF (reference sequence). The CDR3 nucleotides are TGTGCCACCAGCAGAGATAAGAAGATTAGCGGCCTGGGAGCTTTCTTT. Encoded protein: CATSRDKKISGLGAFF. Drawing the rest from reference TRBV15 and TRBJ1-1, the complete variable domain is DAMVIQNPRYQVTQFGKPVTLSCSQTLNHNVMYWYQQKSSQAPKLLFHYYDKDFNNEADTPDNFQSRRPNTSFCFLDIRSPGLGDTAMYLCATSRDKKISGLGAFFGQGTRLTVV.

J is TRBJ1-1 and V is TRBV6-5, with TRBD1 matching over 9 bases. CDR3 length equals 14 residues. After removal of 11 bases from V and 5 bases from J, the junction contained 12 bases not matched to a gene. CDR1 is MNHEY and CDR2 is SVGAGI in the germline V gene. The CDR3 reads CAVAIQGARTEAFF. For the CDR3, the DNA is TGTGCCGTGGCGATACAGGGGGCGCGGACTGAAGCTTTCTTT.

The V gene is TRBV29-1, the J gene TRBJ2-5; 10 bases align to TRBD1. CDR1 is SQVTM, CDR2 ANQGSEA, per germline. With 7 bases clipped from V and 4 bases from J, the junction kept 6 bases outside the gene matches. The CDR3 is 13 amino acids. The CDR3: CSGMTGGRETQYF. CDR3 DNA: TGCAGCGGAATGACAGGGGGCCGAGAGACCCAGTACTTC.

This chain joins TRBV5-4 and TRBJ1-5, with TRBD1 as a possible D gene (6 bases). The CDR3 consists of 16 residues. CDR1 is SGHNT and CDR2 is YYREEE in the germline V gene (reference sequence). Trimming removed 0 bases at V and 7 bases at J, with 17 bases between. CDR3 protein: CASSLGGLRGGQPQHF. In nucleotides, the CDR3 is TGTGCCAGCAGCTTGGGGGGGCTACGGGGTGGCCAGCCCCAGCATTTT.

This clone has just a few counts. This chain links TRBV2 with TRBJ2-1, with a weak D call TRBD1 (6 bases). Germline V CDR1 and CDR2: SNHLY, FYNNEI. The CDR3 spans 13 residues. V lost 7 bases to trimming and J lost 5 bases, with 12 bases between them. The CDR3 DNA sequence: TGTGCCAGCATTCCGGACAGAAACAATGAGCAGTTCTTC. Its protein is CASIPDRNNEQFF.

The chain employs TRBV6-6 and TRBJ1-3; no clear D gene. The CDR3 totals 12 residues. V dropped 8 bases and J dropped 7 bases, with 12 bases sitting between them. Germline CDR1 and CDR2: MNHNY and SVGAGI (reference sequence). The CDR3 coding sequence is TGTGCCAGCCGGGAGGGTATGAACACCATATATTTT. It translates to CASREGMNTIYF.

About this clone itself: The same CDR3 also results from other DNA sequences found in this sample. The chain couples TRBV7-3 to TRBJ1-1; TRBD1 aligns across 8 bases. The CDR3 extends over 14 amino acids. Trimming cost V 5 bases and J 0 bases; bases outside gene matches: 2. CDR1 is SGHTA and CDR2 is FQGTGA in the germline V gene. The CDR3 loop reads CASSLDRVNTEAFF. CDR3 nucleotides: TGTGCCAGCAGCCTGGACAGGGTGAACACTGAAGCTTTCTTT.

The CDR3 region has the DNA TGTGCCAGCTCTGAACGAAGACTCACTGAAGCTTTCTTT. Amino acid sequence: CASSERRLTEAFF. The chain employs TRBV6-6 and TRBJ1-1, with D hard to call. This CDR3 is built from 13 residues. V lost 8 bases and J 4 bases, leaving 14 bases between the germline ends. The germline gives CDR1 MNHNY, CDR2 SVGAGI (reference sequence).

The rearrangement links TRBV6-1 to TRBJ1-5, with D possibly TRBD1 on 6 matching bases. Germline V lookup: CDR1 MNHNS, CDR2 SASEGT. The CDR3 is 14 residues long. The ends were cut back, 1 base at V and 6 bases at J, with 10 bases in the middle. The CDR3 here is CASSEGAGAQPQHF. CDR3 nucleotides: TGTGCCAGCAGTGAAGGGGCAGGGGCTCAGCCCCAGCATTTT.